This is a list of T cell receptor beta chains from one sample in a study of blood T cell repertoires in COVID-19. Clones were sequenced by immunoSEQ multiplex PCR, and TCRdb holds only the in-frame ones, with some missing. The sample has some 340,000 clones, roughly 87% seen once; the top ten hold roughly 5.1%. The sequencing sample was made of PBMCs or T cells enriched from blood (not recorded which). The source is a woman aged 45 to 65 who had recovered from COVID-19. Each CDR3 is given with its conserved first and last residue. The D gene is left open where the match is weak. Clone size appears in some rows only: once, few, many, or a class for an expanded clone.

TRBV18,TRBJ2-2,-,-,TGTGCCAGCTCACATTCAGCAACCCGTTGGGGCAGTCACACCGGGGAGCTGTTTTTT,CASSHSATRWGSHTGELFF
TRBV28,TRBJ2-7,once,-,TGTGCCAGCAATGTGGGTGAGCGCGAGCAGTACTTC,CASNVGEREQYF
TRBV10-2,TRBJ2-1,-,TRBD1,TGCGCCAGCAGGAGGGACAGCACGAAGGAGCAGTTCTTC,CASRRDSTKEQFF
TRBV19,TRBJ2-4,once,TRBD2,TGTGCCAGTAGAACTAGCGGGGGGCACCTAAACATTCAGTACTTC,CASRTSGGHLNIQYF
TRBV7-2,TRBJ1-3,-,-,TGTGCCAGCAGGCCCCCGAGCTCTGGAAACACCATATATTTT,CASRPPSSGNTIYF
TRBV5-4,TRBJ2-1,once,-,TGTGCCAGCAGCTCAGGGTACAATGAGCAGTTCTTC,CASSSGYNEQFF
TRBV3-1/TRBV3-2,TRBJ1-2,-,TRBD1,TGTGCCAGCAGCCCATGGGGCGGGACAGGGTTCGGTGGCTACACCTTC,CASSPWGGTGFGGYTF
TRBV6-5,TRBJ2-1,-,TRBD2,TGTGCCAGCAGGGGGGTAGCGGGGCCCCAGCAGTTCTTC,CASRGVAGPQQFF
TRBV6-5,TRBJ2-7,once,-,TGTGCCAGCAGTTCGCGGAGCGGGACATCGTACGAGCAGTACTTC,CASSSRSGTSYEQYF
TRBV28,TRBJ1-2,-,-,TGTGCCAGCAGTTCCCAGGGATTCTATGGCTACACCTTC,CASSSQGFYGYTF
TRBV12-3/TRBV12-4,TRBJ1-4,-,TRBD1,TGTGCCAGCAGCTGGACAGGGGGCGCTGAACTGTTTTTT,CASSWTGGAELFF
TRBV30,TRBJ1-1,-,TRBD1,TGTGCCTGGACCCCTAGGACAGGCCGAGGGGCTGAAGCTTTCTTT,CAWTPRTGRGAEAFF
TRBV27,TRBJ1-5,-,-,TGTGCCAGCAGTTTATCGAGGCCAACCAATCAGCCCCAGCATTTT,CASSLSRPTNQPQHF
TRBV3-1/TRBV3-2,TRBJ2-7,once,TRBD1,TGTGCCAGCAGCCAAGATACATGGACAGGGCAATACGAGCAGTACTTC,CASSQDTWTGQYEQYF
TRBV6-5,TRBJ2-3,-,TRBD1,TGTGCCAGCAGTTACTCGCCGGGACAGGGGGTTGCGACGCAGTATTTT,CASSYSPGQGVATQYF
TRBV4-1,TRBJ1-4,-,-,TGCGCCAGCAGCCAAGATCTTTTGGCAGTAAGTGGTGGGGGGAAACTGTTTTTT,CASSQDLLAVSGGGKLFF
TRBV7-2,TRBJ2-7,-,TRBD1,TGTGCCAGCAGCTCGGACAGGACCACCTACGAGCAGTACTTC,CASSSDRTTYEQYF
TRBV29-1,TRBJ2-7,-,-,TGCAGCGTTGAACAGGGCTACGAGCAGTACTTC,CSVEQGYEQYF
TRBV19,TRBJ2-1,-,TRBD2,TGTGCCAGTAGTCCACCCCGGACTAGGCCCTACAATGAGCAGTTCTTC,CASSPPRTRPYNEQFF
TRBV2,TRBJ1-2,few,-,TGTGCCAACACGCAAAGGACAGTCTATGGCTACACCTTC,CANTQRTVYGYTF
TRBV19,TRBJ1-1,-,-,TGTGCCAGTATGGGAGTTGAAGCTTTCTTT,CASMGVEAFF
TRBV6-2/TRBV6-3,TRBJ1-1,-,-,TGTGCCAGCAGTTGGTCGACTACTGAAGCTTTCTTT,CASSWSTTEAFF
TRBV5-6,TRBJ2-7,-,TRBD2,TGTGCCAGCAGCTTGGTGCGGGAGTCGGTCGAGCAGTACTTC,CASSLVRESVEQYF
TRBV28,TRBJ2-3,once,TRBD2,TGTGCCAGCAGTTTCTGGGCGGGGGAACACACAGATACGCAGTATTTT,CASSFWAGEHTDTQYF
TRBV3-1/TRBV3-2,TRBJ2-6,-,TRBD2,TGTGCCAGCAGCCTTAGCGGGGGGTCCTCTGGGGCCAACGTCCTGACTTTC,CASSLSGGSSGANVLTF
TRBV11-2,TRBJ2-5,-,TRBD2,TGTGCCAGCAGCCCTTTAGCGGGGGGGCGGTTCGAGACCCAGTACTTC,CASSPLAGGRFETQYF
TRBV28,TRBJ2-5,-,TRBD1,TGTGCCAGCAGTTCCGGGACAGGGGGCGCCGGGGAGACCCAGTACTTC,CASSSGTGGAGETQYF
TRBV14,TRBJ2-1,-,-,TGTGCCAGCAGGCCGTGGGCCGGCTATGAGCAGTTCTTC,CASRPWAGYEQFF
TRBV3-1/TRBV3-2,TRBJ1-2,-,TRBD1,TGTGCCAGCAGCCGGCGGGACAGGGTAAACTATGGCTACACCTTC,CASSRRDRVNYGYTF
TRBV30,TRBJ2-5,-,TRBD2,TGTGCCTGGAGTCGCGGAGGAGGGGAGGGGGAGACCCAGTACTTC,CAWSRGGGEGETQYF
TRBV10-3,TRBJ1-1,-,-,TGTGCCATCAGTGATAACCAGGGGATGGTCACTGAAGCTTTCTTT,CAISDNQGMVTEAFF
TRBV14,TRBJ1-6,few,-,TGTGCCAGCAGCCTAGGCCGGTCCACAGGTTCACCCCTCCACTTT,CASSLGRSTGSPLHF